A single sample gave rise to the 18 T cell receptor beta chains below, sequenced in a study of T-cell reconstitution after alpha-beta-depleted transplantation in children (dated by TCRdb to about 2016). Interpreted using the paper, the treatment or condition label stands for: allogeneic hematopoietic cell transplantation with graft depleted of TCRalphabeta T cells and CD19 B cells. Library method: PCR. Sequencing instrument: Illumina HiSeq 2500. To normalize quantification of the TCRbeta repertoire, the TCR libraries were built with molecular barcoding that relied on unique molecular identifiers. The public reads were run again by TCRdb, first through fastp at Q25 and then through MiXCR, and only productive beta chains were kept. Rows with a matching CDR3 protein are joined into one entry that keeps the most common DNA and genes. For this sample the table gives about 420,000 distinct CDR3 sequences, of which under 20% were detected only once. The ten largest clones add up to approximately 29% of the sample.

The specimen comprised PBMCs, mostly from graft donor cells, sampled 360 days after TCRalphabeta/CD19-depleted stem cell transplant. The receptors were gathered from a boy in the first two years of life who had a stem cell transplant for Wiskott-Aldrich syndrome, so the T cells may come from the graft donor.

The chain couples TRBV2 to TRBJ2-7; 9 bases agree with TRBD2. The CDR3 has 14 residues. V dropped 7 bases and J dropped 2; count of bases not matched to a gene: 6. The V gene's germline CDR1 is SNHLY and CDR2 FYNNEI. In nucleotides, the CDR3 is TGTGCCAGCAATACGGGACTAGCCCCCTACGAGCAGTACTTC. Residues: CASNTGLAPYEQYF.

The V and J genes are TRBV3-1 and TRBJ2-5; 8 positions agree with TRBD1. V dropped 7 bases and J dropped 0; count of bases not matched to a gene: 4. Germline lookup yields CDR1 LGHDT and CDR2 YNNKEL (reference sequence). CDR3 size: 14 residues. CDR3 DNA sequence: TGTGCCAGCATACAGGACAGGGACCAAGAGACCCAGTACTTC. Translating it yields CASIQDRDQETQYF.

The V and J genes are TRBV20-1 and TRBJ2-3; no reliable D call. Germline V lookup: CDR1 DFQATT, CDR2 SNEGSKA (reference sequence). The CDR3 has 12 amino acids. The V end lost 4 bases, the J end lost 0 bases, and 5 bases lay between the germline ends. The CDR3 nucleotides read TGCAGTGCTACACCTAGCACAGATACGCAGTATTTT. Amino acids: CSATPSTDTQYF.

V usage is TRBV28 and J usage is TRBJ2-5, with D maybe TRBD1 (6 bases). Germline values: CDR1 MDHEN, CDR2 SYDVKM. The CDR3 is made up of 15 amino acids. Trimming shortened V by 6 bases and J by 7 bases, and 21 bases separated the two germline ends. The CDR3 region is CASRPRGLAEGTQYF. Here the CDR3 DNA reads TGTGCCAGCAGACCGAGGGGGTTAGCCGAGGGGACCCAGTACTTC.

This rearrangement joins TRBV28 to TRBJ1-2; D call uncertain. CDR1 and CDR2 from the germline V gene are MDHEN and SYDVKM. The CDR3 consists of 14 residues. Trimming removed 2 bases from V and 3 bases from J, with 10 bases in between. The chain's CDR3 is CASSLDTRDYGYTF. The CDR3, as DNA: TGTGCCAGCAGTTTAGACACTCGAGACTATGGCTACACCTTC.

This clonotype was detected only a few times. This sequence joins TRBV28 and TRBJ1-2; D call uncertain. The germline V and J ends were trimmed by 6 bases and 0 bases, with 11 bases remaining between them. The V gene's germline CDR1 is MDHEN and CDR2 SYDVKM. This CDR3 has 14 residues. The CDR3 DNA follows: TGTGCCAGCAGGATGGGAGGAACTAACTATGGCTACACCTTC. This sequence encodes CASRMGGTNYGYTF.

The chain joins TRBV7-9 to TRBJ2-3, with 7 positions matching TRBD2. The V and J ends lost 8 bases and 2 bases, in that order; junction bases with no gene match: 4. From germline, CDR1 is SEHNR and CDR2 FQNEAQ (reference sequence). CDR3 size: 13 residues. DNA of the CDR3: TGTGCCAGCCGGACTAGGGTCACAGATACGCAGTATTTT. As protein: CASRTRVTDTQYF. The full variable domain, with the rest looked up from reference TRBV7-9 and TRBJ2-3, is DTGVSQNPRHKITKRGQNVTFRCDPISEHNRLYWYRQTLGQGPEFLTYFQNEAQLEKSRLLSDRFSAERPKGSFSTLEIQRTEQGDSAMYLCASRTRVTDTQYFGPGTRLTVL.

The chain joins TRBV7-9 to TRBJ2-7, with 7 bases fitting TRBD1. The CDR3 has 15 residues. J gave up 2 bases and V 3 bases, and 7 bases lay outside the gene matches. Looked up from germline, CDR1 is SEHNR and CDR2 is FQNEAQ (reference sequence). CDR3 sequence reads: CASSFRQGGAYEQYF. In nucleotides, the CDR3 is TGTGCCAGCAGCTTTCGACAGGGTGGTGCCTACGAGCAGTACTTC. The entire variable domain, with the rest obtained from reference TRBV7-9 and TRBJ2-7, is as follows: DTGVSQNPRHKITKRGQNVTFRCDPISEHNRLYWYRQTLGQGPEFLTYFQNEAQLEKSRLLSDRFSAERPKGSFSTLEIQRTEQGDSAMYLCASSFRQGGAYEQYFGPGTRLTVT.

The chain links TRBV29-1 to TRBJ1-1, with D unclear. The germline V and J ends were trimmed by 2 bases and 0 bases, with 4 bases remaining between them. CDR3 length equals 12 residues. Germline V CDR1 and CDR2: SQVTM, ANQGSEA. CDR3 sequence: CSVETVNTEAFF. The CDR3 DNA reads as TGCAGCGTTGAAACCGTGAACACTGAAGCTTTCTTT.

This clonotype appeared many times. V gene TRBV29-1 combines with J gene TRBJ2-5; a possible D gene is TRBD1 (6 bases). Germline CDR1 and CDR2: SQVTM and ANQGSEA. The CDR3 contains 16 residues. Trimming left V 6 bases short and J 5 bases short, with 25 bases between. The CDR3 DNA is TGCAGCGTCCTCCCGGTGCAAGGGACAAACCGGGAGACCCAGTACTTC. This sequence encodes CSVLPVQGTNRETQYF.

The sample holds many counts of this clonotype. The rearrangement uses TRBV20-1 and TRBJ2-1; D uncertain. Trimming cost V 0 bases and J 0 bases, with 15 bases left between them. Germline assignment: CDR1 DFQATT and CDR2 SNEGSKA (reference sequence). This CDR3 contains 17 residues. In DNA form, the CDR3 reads TGCAGTGCTAGAGAAGCTAAGGTGACGAGCTCCTACAATGAGCAGTTCTTC. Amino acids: CSAREAKVTSSYNEQFF.

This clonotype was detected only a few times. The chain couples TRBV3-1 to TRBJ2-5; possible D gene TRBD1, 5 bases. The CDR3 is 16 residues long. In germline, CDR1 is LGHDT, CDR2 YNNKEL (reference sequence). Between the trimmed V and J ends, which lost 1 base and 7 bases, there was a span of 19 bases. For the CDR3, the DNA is TGTGCCAGCAGCCAAGTAATCTTCGGCGGCACAGGGACCCAGTACTTC. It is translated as CASSQVIFGGTGTQYF.

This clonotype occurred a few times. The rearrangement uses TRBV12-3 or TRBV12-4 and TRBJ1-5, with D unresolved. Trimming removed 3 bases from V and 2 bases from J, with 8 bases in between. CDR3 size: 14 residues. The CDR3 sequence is CASSFGRGNQPQHF. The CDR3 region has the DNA TGTGCCAGCAGTTTTGGACGTGGCAATCAGCCCCAGCATTTT.

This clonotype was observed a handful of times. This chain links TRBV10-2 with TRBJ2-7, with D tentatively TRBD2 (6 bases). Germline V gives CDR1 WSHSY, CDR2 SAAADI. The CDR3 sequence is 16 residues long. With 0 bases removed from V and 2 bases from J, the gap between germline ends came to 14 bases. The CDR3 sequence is CASSESIGRRPYEQYF. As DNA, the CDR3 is TGCGCCAGCAGTGAGTCGATAGGGAGGCGCCCCTACGAGCAGTACTTC.

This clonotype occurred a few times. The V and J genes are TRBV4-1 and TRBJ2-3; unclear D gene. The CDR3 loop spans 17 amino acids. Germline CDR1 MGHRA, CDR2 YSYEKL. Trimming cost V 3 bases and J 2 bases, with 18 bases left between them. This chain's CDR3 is CASSQPRVRFNTDTQYF. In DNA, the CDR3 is TGCGCCAGCAGCCAGCCTCGGGTCAGGTTCAACACAGATACGCAGTATTTT.

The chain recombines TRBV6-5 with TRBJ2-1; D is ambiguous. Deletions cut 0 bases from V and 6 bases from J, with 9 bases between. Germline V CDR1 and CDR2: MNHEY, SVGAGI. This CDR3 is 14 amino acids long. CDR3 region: CASSYSVLFNEQFF. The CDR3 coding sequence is TGTGCCAGCAGTTACTCGGTACTATTCAATGAGCAGTTCTTC.

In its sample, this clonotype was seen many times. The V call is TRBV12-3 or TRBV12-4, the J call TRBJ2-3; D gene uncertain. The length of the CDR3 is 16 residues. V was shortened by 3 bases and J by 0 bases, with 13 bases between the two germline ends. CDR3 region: CASSFSLGPSTDTQYF. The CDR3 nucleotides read TGTGCCAGCAGTTTCTCCCTAGGCCCTAGCACAGATACGCAGTATTTT.

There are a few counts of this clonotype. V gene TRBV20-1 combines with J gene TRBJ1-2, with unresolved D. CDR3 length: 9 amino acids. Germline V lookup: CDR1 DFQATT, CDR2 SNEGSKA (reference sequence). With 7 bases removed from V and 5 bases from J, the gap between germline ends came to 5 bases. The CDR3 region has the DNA TGCAGTGTGGAATATGGCTACACCTTC. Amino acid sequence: CSVEYGYTF.